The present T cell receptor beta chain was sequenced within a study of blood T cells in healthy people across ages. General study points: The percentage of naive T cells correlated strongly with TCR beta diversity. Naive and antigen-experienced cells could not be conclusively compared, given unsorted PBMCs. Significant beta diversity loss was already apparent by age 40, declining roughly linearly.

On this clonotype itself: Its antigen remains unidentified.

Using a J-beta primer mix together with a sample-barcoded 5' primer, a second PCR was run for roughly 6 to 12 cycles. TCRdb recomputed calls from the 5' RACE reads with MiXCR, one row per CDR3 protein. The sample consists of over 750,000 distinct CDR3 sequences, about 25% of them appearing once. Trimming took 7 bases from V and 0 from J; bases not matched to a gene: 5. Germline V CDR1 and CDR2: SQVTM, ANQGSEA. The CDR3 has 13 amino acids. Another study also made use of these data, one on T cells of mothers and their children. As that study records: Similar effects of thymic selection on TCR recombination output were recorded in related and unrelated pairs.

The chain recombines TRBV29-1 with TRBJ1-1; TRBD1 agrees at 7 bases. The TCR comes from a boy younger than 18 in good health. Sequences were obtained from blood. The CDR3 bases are TGCAGCGCCTGGGACAGCTTGAACACTGAAGCTTTCTTT. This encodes CSAWDSLNTEAFF.